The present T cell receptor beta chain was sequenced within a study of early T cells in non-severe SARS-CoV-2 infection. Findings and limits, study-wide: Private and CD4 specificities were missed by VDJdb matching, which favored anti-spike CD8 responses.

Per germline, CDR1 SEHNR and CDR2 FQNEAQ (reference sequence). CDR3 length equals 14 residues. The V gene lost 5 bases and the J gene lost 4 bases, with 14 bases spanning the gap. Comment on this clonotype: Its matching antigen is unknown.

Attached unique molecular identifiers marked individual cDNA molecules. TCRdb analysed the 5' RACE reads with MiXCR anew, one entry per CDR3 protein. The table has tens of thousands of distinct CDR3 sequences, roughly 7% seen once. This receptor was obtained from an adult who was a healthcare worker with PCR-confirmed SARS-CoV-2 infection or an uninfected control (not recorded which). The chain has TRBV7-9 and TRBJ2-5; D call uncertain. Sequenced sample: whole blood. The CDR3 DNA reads TGTGCCAGCAGCCCCCCCTGGCTAAGAGAGACCCAGTACTTC. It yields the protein CASSPPWLRETQYF.